Shown below are 20 T cell receptor beta chains from a single sample sequenced in a study of T cell repertoires in cytomegalovirus infection. Their target antigens are unknown. Via MiXCR, TCRdb re-called the reads, giving one row per CDR3 protein. The table lists more than 300,000 distinct CDR3 sequences, about 32% of them singletons. The source was cultured PBMCs, collected from culture after CMV antigen stimulation. The source of these receptors is a human donor in good health (CMV status not recorded). Some clones in this sample may be carry-over from other donors' samples.

This clonotype was seen a few times. The chain uses TRBV7-2 and TRBJ1-2; a weak D match, TRBD1 (6 bases). The V and J ends lost 0 bases and 6 bases respectively, with 14 bases between them. Looked up from germline, CDR1 is SGHTA and CDR2 is FQGNSA. The CDR3 contains 15 residues. CDR3 nucleotides: TGTGCCAGCAGCTTAGCGGGCGGGGGCTTGGATGGCTACACCTTC. Its translation: CASSLAGGGLDGYTF.

The CDR3 loop is CASSMRLAPSYEQYF. CDR3 in DNA: TGTGCCAGTAGTATGAGACTAGCGCCCTCCTACGAGCAGTACTTC. V usage is TRBV19 and J usage is TRBJ2-7, with 8 positions matching TRBD2. Trimming removed 3 bases from V and 0 bases from J; junction bases left unmatched: 4. Germline V gene lookup returns CDR1 LNHDA and CDR2 SQIVND (reference sequence). CDR3 length: 15 residues.

V gene TRBV6-6 combines with J gene TRBJ2-5; D perhaps matches TRBD1 (6 bases). The CDR3 is 16 residues long. The ends were cut back, 7 bases at V and 2 bases at J, with 20 bases in the middle. Germline V lookup: CDR1 MNHNY, CDR2 SVGAGI (reference sequence). The CDR3 sequence is CASKSPSGTGQETQYF. Here the CDR3 DNA reads TGTGCCAGCAAGTCCCCCTCCGGAACAGGGCAAGAGACCCAGTACTTC.

This clonotype was recorded a few times. The chain has TRBV6-6 and TRBJ1-1; a weak D match, TRBD1 (6 bases). Germline loops: CDR1 MNHNY, CDR2 SVGAGI (reference sequence). Trimming cost V 0 bases and J 6 bases, with 11 bases left between them. The length of the CDR3 is 14 residues. CDR3 coding DNA: TGTGCCAGCAGTTACTCGATGGGGGGGCCTGAAGCTTTCTTT. Residues: CASSYSMGGPEAFF.

The V call is TRBV6-1, the J call TRBJ1-6; tentative D call: TRBD1 (5 bases). V was cut by 5 bases and J by 8 bases, with 13 bases left in between. Germline V gene lookup returns CDR1 MNHNS and CDR2 SASEGT. The CDR3 length is 14 residues. The CDR3: CASSPWGRDSPLHF. As DNA, the CDR3 is TGTGCCAGCAGTCCCTGGGGCCGCGATTCACCCCTCCACTTT.

Ten or more counts support this clonotype. The rearrangement joins TRBV7-9 to TRBJ1-1; 7 bases map to TRBD1. Germline assignment: CDR1 SEHNR and CDR2 FQNEAQ (reference sequence). The CDR3 runs to 17 residues. V dropped 5 bases and J dropped 0; count of bases not matched to a gene: 12. The CDR3 coding sequence is TGTGCCAGCAGCAGAGGACTCGACAGGGCCTTGAACACTGAAGCTTTCTTT. The encoded protein is CASSRGLDRALNTEAFF. The full variable domain, completed using reference TRBV7-9 and TRBJ1-1, is DTGVSQNPRHKITKRGQNVTFRCDPISEHNRLYWYRQTLGQGPEFLTYFQNEAQLEKSRLLSDRFSAERPKGSFSTLEIQRTEQGDSAMYLCASSRGLDRALNTEAFFGQGTRLTVV.

The chain combines TRBV28 with TRBJ1-1; D not certain. Per germline, CDR1 MDHEN and CDR2 SYDVKM. CDR3 length equals 14 residues. The V and J ends lost 6 bases and 5 bases respectively, with 16 bases between them. In nucleotides, the CDR3 is TGTGCCAGCAGCCTCAAGTTAGGGTGGACTGAAGCTTTCTTT. Amino acids: CASSLKLGWTEAFF.

This clonotype came up a few times. The gene calls are TRBV19 and TRBJ2-1, with 14 bases aligning to TRBD2. The CDR3 is 13 residues long. Germline CDR1 and CDR2: LNHDA and SQIVND (reference sequence). V was clipped by 8 bases and J by 7 bases; unmatched bases: 1. The CDR3 sequence is CASRTSGGNEQFF. The CDR3 nucleotides read TGTGCCAGTCGGACTAGCGGGGGGAATGAGCAGTTCTTC. The variable domain in full, with the rest retrieved from reference TRBV19 and TRBJ2-1, is DGGITQSPKYLFRKEGQNVTLSCEQNLNHDAMYWYRQDPGQGLRLIYYSQIVNDFQKGDIAEGYSVSREKKESFPLTVTSAQKNPTAFYLCASRTSGGNEQFFGPGTRLTVL.

The chain couples TRBV19 to TRBJ2-4; a possible D gene is TRBD1 (6 bases). Per the germline V gene, CDR1 is LNHDA and CDR2 is SQIVND (reference sequence). Between the trimmed V and J ends, which lost 6 bases and 6 bases, there was a span of 18 bases. CDR3 length equals 15 residues. CDR3 in amino acids: CASSQKNRVANIQYF. The CDR3 bases are TGTGCCAGTAGCCAGAAAAACAGGGTGGCAAACATTCAGTACTTC. Together with reference TRBV19 and TRBJ2-4, the CDR3 gives the full variable domain: DGGITQSPKYLFRKEGQNVTLSCEQNLNHDAMYWYRQDPGQGLRLIYYSQIVNDFQKGDIAEGYSVSREKKESFPLTVTSAQKNPTAFYLCASSQKNRVANIQYFGAGTRLSVL.

This chain uses TRBV6-2 or TRBV6-3 with TRBJ2-7; D gene unclear. This CDR3 is built from 15 residues. The germline CDR1 and CDR2 sequences are MNHEY and SVGEGT. V lost 7 bases and J 4 bases, leaving 20 bases between the germline ends. The CDR3 loop reads CASTTPRAADYEQYF. DNA for the CDR3: TGTGCCAGCACCACGCCCCGCGCAGCAGATTACGAGCAGTACTTC.

In its sample, this clonotype was seen many times. CDR3 DNA sequence: TGTGCCAGCAGCATTATTGCGGCCGGCACCGGGGAGCTGTTTTTT. Residues: CASSIIAAGTGELFF. J is TRBJ2-2 and V is TRBV7-2; no definite D call. Trimming left V 5 bases short and J 4 bases short, with 14 bases between. Germline CDR1 SGHTA, CDR2 FQGNSA. The CDR3 consists of 15 residues. Full variable domain (rest looked up from reference TRBV7-2 and TRBJ2-2): GAGVSQSPSNKVTEKGKDVELRCDPISGHTALYWYRQSLGQGLEFLIYFQGNSAPDKSGLPSDRFSAERTGGSVSTLTIQRTQQEDSAVYLCASSIIAAGTGELFFGEGSRLTVL.

The V and J genes are TRBV6-6 and TRBJ2-1; 11 bases map to TRBD2. Germline values: CDR1 MNHNY, CDR2 SVGAGI (reference sequence). The CDR3 is made up of 16 amino acids. V dropped 6 bases and J dropped 3; count of bases not matched to a gene: 7. The chain's CDR3 is CASRALAGVDYNEQFF. The CDR3, as DNA: TGTGCCAGCAGGGCACTAGCGGGAGTTGACTACAATGAGCAGTTCTTC.

The V call is TRBV5-3, the J call TRBJ2-1; 10 bases are a match to TRBD2. TRBV5-3 is designated an ORF whose function remains uncertain. The CDR3 sequence is 15 residues long. With 8 bases clipped from V and 7 bases from J, the junction kept 12 bases outside the gene matches. CDR3 sequence: CASSSLLAGLNEQFF. DNA of the CDR3: TGTGCCAGCAGTTCGCTACTAGCGGGATTAAATGAGCAGTTCTTC.

This clonotype has a handful of counts. The chain is built from TRBV5-1 and TRBJ2-6, with 10 nucleotides matching TRBD1. This CDR3 has 18 residues. Looked up from germline, CDR1 is SGHRS and CDR2 is YFSETQ. The trim removed 4 bases at V and 0 bases at J, leaving 7 bases unmatched. The CDR3 here is CASSTGQGIGSGANVLTF. The CDR3 DNA sequence: TGCGCCAGCAGCACGGGACAGGGGATTGGCTCTGGGGCCAACGTCCTGACTTTC.

The V call is TRBV12-5, the J call TRBJ2-5, with 10 nucleotides matching TRBD2. The germline gives CDR1 LGHNT, CDR2 FRNRAP. Losses at the gene ends were 1 base for V and 3 bases for J; bases not matched to a gene: 2. The length of the CDR3 is 15 residues. As DNA, the CDR3 is TGTGCTAGTGGTTTGGGGCTAGCGGGAGAAGAGACCCAGTACTTC. Translation gives CASGLGLAGEETQYF.

DNA of the CDR3: TGTGCCAGCAGCTCAGGGGCCACAGGCCGGGTGTCGGATGAAAAACTGTTTTTT. This sequence encodes CASSSGATGRVSDEKLFF. The V call is TRBV7-9, the J call TRBJ1-4, with D possibly matching TRBD1 (6 bases). The V end lost 4 bases, the J end lost 6 bases, and 24 bases lay between the germline ends. Germline CDR1 SEHNR, CDR2 FQNEAQ (reference sequence). This CDR3 comprises 18 residues.

In this sample, this clonotype turned up once. CDR3 protein: CATKGPTEYNEQFF. The CDR3 bases are TGTGCCACCAAAGGACCGACCGAATACAATGAGCAGTTCTTC. The gene calls are TRBV19 and TRBJ2-1; D unresolved. The germline CDR1 and CDR2 sequences are LNHDA and SQIVND (reference sequence). CDR3 length: 14 residues. The V and J ends lost 10 bases and 4 bases respectively, with 17 bases between them.

The table lists this clonotype with a few counts. The chain uses TRBV27 and TRBJ2-2; TRBD2 matches at 8 bases. V gave up 10 bases and J gave up 4 bases; unmatched junction bases: 8. Germline assignment: CDR1 MNHEY and CDR2 SMNVEV (reference sequence). This CDR3 spans 14 amino acids. CDR3 amino acids: CATTPGGSTGELFF. DNA of the CDR3: TGTGCCACGACCCCGGGGGGGAGCACCGGGGAGCTGTTTTTT.

The chain has TRBV15 and TRBJ1-2, with 8 bases matching TRBD1. Germline V gene lookup returns CDR1 LNHNV and CDR2 YYDKDF (reference sequence). The V gene end was trimmed by 3 bases and the J gene end by 8 bases; junction bases not matched to a gene: 5. There are 13 residues in the CDR3. CDR3 bases: TGTGCCACCAGCAGGGACAGGGATATCGGCTACACCTTC. Residues: CATSRDRDIGYTF.

This clonotype was detected many times. The chain has TRBV7-2 and TRBJ2-7; no definite D call. The V end lost 4 bases, the J end lost 3 bases, and 16 bases lay between the germline ends. Germline lookup yields CDR1 SGHTA and CDR2 FQGNSA. This CDR3 has 15 amino acids. The CDR3 region has the DNA TGTGCCAGCAGCTCCCAATCCAGCCACGTCTACGAGCAGTACTTC. Translated: CASSSQSSHVYEQYF.